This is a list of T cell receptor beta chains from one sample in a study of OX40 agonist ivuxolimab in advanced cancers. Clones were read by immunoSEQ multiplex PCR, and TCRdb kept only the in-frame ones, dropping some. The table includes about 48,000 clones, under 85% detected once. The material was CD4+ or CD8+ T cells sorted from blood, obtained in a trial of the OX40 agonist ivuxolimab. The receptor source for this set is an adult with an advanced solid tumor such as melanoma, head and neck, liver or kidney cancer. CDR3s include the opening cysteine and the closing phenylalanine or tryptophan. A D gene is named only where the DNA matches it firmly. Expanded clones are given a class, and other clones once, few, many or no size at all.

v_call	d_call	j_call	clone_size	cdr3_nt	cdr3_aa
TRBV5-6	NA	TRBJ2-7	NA	TGTGCCAGCAGCTACAGCCCGACTGAGACCTACGAGCAGTACTTC	CASSYSPTETYEQYF
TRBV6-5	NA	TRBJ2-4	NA	TGTGCCAGCAGCTCCGGGACAGCCAAAAACATTCAGTACTTC	CASSSGTAKNIQYF
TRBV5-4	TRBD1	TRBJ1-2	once	TGTGCCAGCAGCTACCGGACAGGGGGAGGCTACACCTTC	CASSYRTGGGYTF
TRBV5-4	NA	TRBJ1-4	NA	TGTGCCAGCAGCAGCAGGGATTCAACTAATGAAAAACTGTTTTTT	CASSSRDSTNEKLFF
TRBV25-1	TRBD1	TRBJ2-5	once	TGTGCCAGCAGTGGCGGGGACAGGGGGCTTGAAGAGACCCAGTACTTC	CASSGGDRGLEETQYF
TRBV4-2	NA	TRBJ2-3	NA	TGTGCCAGCAGCCAAGGGGGGGGCACAGATACGCAGTATTTT	CASSQGGGTDTQYF
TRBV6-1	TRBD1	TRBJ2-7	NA	TGTGCCACAACCACAGGGGTGAACTACGAGCAGTACTTC	CATTTGVNYEQYF
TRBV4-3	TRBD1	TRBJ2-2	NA	TGCGCCAGCAGCCGGTACTTGGGACAGGGGGCTTTGCGGACCGGGGAGCTGTTTTTT	CASSRYLGQGALRTGELFF
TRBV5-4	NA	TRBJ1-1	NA	TGTGCCAGCAGCTTGGGTGGGCTTCGTACCATGAACACTGAAGCTTTCTTT	CASSLGGLRTMNTEAFF
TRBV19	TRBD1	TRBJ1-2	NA	TGTGCCAGTAGTATAAGGACAGGCGGGGGCTACACCTTC	CASSIRTGGGYTF
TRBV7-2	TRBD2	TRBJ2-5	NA	TGTGCCAGCAGCCGCGGGGGGCCGAGTCGTGAGACCCAGTACTTC	CASSRGGPSRETQYF
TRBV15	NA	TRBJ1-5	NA	TGTGCCACCAGCAGAGGGATCATAGGGGGAAGTAATCAGCCCCAGCATTTT	CATSRGIIGGSNQPQHF
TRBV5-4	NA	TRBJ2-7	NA	TGTGCCAGCAGCTTGGACAGGTCGGGATACGAGCAGTACTTC	CASSLDRSGYEQYF
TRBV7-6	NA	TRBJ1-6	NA	TGTGCCAGCAGCTTTAACTATAATTCACCCCTCCACTTT	CASSFNYNSPLHF
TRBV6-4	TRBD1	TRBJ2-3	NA	TGTGCCAGCAGCCCGACCGGGACAGGGGGGACAGATACGCAGTATTTT	CASSPTGTGGTDTQYF
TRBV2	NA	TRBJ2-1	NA	TGTGCCAGCAAGGCCGACAGAACTTTCAACAATGAGCAGTTCTTC	CASKADRTFNNEQFF
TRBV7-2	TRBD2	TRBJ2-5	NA	TGTGCCAGCAGCTCGACCCCCGGGACTAGCGGAAAGACCCAGTACTTC	CASSSTPGTSGKTQYF
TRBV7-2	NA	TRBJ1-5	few	TGTGCCAGCAGCCATAATGATCAGCCCCAGCATTTT	CASSHNDQPQHF
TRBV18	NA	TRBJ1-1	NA	TGTGCCAGCTCACCAGGCATAATGGACGTGAACACTGAAGCTTTCTTT	CASSPGIMDVNTEAFF
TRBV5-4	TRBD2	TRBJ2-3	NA	TGTGCCAGCAGCTTCCGACTAGCGCCTCGCACAGATACGCAGTATTTT	CASSFRLAPRTDTQYF
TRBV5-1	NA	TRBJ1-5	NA	TGCGCCAGCAGTCGAGATAGCAATCAGCCCCAGCATTTT	CASSRDSNQPQHF
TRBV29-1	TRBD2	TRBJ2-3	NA	TGCAGCGTCTCCACGGGAGGGGCGGCAGATACGCAGTATTTT	CSVSTGGAADTQYF